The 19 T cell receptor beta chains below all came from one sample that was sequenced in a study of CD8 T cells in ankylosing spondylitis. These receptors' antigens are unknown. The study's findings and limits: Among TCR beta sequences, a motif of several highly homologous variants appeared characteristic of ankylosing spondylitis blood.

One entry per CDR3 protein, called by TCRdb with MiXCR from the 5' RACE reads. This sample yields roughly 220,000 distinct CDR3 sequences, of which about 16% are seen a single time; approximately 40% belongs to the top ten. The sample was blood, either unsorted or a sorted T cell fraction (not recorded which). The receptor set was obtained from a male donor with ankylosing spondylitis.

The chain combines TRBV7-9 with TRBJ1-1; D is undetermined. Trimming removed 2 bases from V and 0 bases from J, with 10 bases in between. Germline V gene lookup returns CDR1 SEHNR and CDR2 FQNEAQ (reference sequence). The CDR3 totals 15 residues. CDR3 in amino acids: CASSLWRGLNTEAFF. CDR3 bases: TGTGCCAGCAGCTTATGGCGGGGTTTGAACACTGAAGCTTTCTTT.

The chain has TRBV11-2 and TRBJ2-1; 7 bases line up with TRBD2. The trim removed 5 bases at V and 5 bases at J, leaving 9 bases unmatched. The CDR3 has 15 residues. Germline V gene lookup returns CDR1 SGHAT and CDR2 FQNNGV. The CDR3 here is CASSIAWLADNEQFF. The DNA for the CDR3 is TGTGCCAGCAGCATAGCATGGCTAGCGGACAATGAGCAGTTCTTC. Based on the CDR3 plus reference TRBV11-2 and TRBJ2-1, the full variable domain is EAGVAQSPRYKIIEKRQSVAFWCNPISGHATLYWYQQILGQGPKLLIQFQNNGVVDDSQLPKDRFSAERLKGVDSTLKIQPAKLEDSAVYLCASSIAWLADNEQFFGPGTRLTVL.

In DNA form, the CDR3 reads TGTGCCAGCAGCCAAGGCCCCAGGGACACCTACGAGCAGTACTTC. Translation: CASSQGPRDTYEQYF. The chain links TRBV7-2 to TRBJ2-7; a weak D match, TRBD1 (6 bases). Germline values: CDR1 SGHTA, CDR2 FQGNSA. The V gene lost 5 bases and the J gene lost 2 bases, with 16 bases spanning the gap. The length of the CDR3 is 15 residues.

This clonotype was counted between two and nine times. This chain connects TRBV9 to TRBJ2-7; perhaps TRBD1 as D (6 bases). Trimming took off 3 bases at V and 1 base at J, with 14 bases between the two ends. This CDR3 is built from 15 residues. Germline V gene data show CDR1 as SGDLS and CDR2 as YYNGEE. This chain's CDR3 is CASSAAGAWSYEQYF. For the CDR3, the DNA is TGTGCCAGCAGCGCAGCAGGGGCTTGGTCCTACGAGCAGTACTTC.

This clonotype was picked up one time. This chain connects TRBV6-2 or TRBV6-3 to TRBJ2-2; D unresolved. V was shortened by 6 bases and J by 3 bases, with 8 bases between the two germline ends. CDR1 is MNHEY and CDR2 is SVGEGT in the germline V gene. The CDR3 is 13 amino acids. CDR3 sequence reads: CASSRLYTGELFF. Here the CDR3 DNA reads TGTGCCAGCAGCCGACTCTACACCGGGGAGCTGTTTTTT.

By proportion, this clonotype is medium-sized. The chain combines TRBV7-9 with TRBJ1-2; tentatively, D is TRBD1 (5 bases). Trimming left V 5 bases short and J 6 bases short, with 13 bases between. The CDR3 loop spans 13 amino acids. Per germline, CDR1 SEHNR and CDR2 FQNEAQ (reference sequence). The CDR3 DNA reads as TGTGCCAGCAGCCCGGGGGAGGGCAATGGCTACACCTTC. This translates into CASSPGEGNGYTF.

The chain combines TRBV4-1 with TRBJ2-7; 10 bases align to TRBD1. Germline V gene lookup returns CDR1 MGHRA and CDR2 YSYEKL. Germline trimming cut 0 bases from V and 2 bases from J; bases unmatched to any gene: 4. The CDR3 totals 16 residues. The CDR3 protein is CASSQDQDRGTYEQYF. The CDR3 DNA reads TGCGCCAGCAGCCAAGATCAGGACAGGGGGACCTACGAGCAGTACTTC.

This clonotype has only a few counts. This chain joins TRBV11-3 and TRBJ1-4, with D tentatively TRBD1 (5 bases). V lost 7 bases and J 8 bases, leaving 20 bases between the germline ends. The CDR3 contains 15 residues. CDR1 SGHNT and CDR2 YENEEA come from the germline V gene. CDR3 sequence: CASNKRGEDEEKLFF. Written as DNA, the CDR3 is TGTGCCAGCAATAAGAGGGGCGAGGATGAGGAAAAACTGTTTTTT.

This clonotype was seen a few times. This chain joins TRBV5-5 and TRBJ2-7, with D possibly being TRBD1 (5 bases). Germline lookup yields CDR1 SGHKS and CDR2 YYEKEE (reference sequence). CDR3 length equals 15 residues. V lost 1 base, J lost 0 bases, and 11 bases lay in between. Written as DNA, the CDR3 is TGTGCCAGCAGCTTGATTGGGGCTAGCTCCTACGAGCAGTACTTC. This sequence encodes CASSLIGASSYEQYF.

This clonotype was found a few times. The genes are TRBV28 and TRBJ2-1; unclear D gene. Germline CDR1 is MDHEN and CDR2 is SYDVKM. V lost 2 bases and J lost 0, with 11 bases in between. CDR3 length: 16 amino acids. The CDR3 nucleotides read TGTGCCAGCAGTTTAAGTAGCAGCAGCTCCTACAATGAGCAGTTCTTC. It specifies CASSLSSSSSYNEQFF.

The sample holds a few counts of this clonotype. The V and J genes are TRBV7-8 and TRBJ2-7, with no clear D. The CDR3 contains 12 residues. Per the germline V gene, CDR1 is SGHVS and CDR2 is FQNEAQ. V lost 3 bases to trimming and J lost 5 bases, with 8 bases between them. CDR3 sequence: CASSLLGHEQYF. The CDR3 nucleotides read TGTGCCAGCAGCTTGCTAGGGCACGAGCAGTACTTC.

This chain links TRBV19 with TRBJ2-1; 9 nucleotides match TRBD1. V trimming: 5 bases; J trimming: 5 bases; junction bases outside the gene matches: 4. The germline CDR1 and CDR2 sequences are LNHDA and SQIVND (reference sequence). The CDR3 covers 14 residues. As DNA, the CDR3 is TGTGCCAGTAGTCAGCGGACAGGGGACAATGAGCAGTTCTTC. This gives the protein CASSQRTGDNEQFF.

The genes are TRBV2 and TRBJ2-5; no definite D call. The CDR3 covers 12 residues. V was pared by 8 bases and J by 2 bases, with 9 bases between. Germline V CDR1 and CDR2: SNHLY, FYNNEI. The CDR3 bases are TGTGCCAGCCTGGCCCTACAAGAGACCCAGTACTTC. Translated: CASLALQETQYF.

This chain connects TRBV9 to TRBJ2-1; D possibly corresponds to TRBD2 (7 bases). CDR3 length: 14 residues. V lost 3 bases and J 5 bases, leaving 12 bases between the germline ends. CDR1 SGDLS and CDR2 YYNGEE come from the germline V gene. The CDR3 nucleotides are TGTGCCAGCAGCGAAACAGGGAGGGACAATGAGCAGTTCTTC. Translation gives CASSETGRDNEQFF.

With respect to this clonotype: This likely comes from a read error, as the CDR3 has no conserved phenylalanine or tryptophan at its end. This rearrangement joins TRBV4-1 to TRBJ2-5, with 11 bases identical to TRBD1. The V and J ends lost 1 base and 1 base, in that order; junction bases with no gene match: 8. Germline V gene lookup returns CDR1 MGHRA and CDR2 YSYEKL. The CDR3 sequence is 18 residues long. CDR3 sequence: CASSQGAGTGGTQETQYL. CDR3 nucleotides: TGCGCCAGCAGCCAAGGGGCAGGGACAGGGGGTACCCAAGAGACCCAGTACCTC.

The CDR3 sequence is CASSLSLAGGQLAYEQYF. CDR3 in DNA: TGTGCCAGCAGTTTATCCCTAGCGGGGGGCCAATTAGCCTACGAGCAGTACTTC. The chain carries TRBV28 and TRBJ2-7; 11 positions match TRBD2. The CDR3 loop spans 18 amino acids. Losses at the gene ends were 1 base for V and 2 bases for J; bases not matched to a gene: 10. The germline CDR1 and CDR2 sequences are MDHEN and SYDVKM.

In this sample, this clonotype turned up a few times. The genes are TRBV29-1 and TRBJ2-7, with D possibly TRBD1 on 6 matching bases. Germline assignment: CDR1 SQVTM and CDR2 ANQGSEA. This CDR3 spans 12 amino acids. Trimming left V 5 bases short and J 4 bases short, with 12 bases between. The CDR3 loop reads CSVLGQTYEQYF. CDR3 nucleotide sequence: TGCAGCGTTCTCGGACAGACTTACGAGCAGTACTTC.

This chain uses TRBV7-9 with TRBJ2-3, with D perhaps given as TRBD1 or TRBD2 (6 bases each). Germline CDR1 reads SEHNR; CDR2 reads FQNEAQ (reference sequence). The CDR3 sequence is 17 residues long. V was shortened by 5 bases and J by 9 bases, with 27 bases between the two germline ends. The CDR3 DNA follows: TGTGCCAGCAGCCCCTCCGGCCCGATAGCGGCCCAGGGGACGCAGTATTTT. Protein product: CASSPSGPIAAQGTQYF.

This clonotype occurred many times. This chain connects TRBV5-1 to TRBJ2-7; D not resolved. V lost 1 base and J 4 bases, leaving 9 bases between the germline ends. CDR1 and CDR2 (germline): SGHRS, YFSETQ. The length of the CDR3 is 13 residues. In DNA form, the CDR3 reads TGCGCCAGCAGCTTGAGTCTAGTGTACGAGCAGTACTTC. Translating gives CASSLSLVYEQYF.